The present TCR beta chain was sequenced within a study of blood T cell dynamics during melanoma immunotherapy. The time point is: pre-treatment baseline. Trimming shortened V by 6 bases and J by 4 bases, and 10 bases separated the two germline ends. CDR3 length: 13 residues. Germline lookup yields CDR1 MDHEN and CDR2 SYDVKM. Libraries were prepared by immunoSEQ multiplex PCR; TCRdb keeps only in-frame clonotypes and omits some of them. The table shows about 15,000 clones, with around 83% occurring only once. The chain carries TRBV28 and TRBJ2-1; D is perhaps TRBD2 (5 bases). The sequencing used blood, collected from a patient treated with checkpoint blockade. This TCR came from a human donor with melanoma. As DNA, the CDR3 is TGTGCCAGCAGAGGGAGAGATTACAATGAGCAGTTCTTC. This sequence encodes CASRGRDYNEQFF.